This T cell receptor (beta chain) originates from a study of T cells after yellow fever vaccination. Study-wide points: Re-detected after boosting: most primary clones, around 96% of CD4 and over 80% of CD8.

The table lists this clonotype with a few counts. Antigen specificity is unknown. Template switching with 5'RACE generated the TCR cDNA and added a universal primer site and UMIs. TCRdb fed the 5' RACE reads into MiXCR, producing one record per CDR3 protein. There are about 350,000 distinct CDR3 sequences in the sample; 4.1% occur only once, and about 26% lies in the top ten. CDR1 KGHDR and CDR2 SFDVKD come from the germline V gene. Trimming at V came to 0 bases and at J to 5 bases, leaving 3 bases not matched to a gene. The CDR3 contains 15 residues. The sequence derives from a man aged 18 to 30 who received the YFV17D yellow fever vaccine. The gene calls are TRBV24-1 and TRBJ2-3, with 8 positions matching TRBD1. Sample: PBMCs, taken 5 days after the yellow fever booster vaccination. CDR3: CATSDLPRGRDTQYF. CDR3 nucleotides: TGTGCCACCAGTGATTTGCCCAGGGGGCGAGATACGCAGTATTTT.